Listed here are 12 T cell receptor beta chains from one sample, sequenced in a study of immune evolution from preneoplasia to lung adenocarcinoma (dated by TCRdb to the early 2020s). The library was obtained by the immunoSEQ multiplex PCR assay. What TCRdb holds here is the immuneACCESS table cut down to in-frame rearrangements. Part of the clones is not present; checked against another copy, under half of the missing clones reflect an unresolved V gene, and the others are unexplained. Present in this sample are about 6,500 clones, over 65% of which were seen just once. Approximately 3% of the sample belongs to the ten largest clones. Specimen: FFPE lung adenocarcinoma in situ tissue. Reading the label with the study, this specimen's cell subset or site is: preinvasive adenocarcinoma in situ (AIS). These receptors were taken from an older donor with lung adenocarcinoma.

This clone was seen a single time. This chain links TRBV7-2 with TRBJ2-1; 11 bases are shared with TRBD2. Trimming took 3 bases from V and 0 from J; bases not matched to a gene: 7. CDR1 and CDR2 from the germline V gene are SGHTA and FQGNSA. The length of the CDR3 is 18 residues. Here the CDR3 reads CASSLTSGVLSSYNEQFF. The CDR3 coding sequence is TGTGCCAGCAGCTTGACTAGCGGGGTTCTTAGCTCCTACAATGAGCAGTTCTTC.

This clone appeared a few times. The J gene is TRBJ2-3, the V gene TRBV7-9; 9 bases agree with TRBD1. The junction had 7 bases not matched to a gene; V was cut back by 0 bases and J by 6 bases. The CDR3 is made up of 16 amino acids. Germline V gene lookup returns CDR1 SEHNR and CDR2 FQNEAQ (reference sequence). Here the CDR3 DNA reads TGTGCCAGCAGCTTAGCGCCCGGGACAGGGCTGGATACGCAGTATTTT. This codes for CASSLAPGTGLDTQYF.

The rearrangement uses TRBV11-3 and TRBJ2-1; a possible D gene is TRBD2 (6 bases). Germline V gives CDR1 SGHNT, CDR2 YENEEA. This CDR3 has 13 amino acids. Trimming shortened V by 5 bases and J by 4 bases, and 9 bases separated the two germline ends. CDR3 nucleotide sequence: TGTGCCAGCAGCCCGCGGGATTACAATGAGCAGTTCTTC. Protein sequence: CASSPRDYNEQFF.

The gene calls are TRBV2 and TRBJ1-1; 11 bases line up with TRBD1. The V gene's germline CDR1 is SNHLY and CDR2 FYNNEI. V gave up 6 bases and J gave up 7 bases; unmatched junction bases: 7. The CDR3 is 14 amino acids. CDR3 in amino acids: CASRDRGRTGEAFF. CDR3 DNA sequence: TGTGCCAGCAGGGACAGGGGGCGAACGGGTGAAGCTTTCTTT.

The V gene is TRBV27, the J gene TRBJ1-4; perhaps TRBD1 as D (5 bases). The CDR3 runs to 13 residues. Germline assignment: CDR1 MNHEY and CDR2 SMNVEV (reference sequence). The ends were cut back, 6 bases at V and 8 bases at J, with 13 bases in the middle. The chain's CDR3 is CASSRDRGEKLFF. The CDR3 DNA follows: TGTGCCAGCAGCCGGGACCGGGGAGAAAAACTGTTTTTT. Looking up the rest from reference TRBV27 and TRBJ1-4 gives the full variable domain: EAQVTQNPRYLITVTGKKLTVTCSQNMNHEYMSWYRQDPGLGLRQIYYSMNVEVTDKGDVPEGYKVSRKEKRNFPLILESPSPNQTSLYFCASSRDRGEKLFFGSGTQLSVL.

The CDR3 is CASSLVRGNTEAFF. CDR3 sequence (DNA): TGTGCCAGCAGCTTAGTTCGGGGGAACACTGAAGCTTTCTTT. This rearrangement joins TRBV7-2 to TRBJ1-1; unclear D gene. Per the germline V gene, CDR1 is SGHTA and CDR2 is FQGNSA. The CDR3 contains 14 residues. V lost 1 base and J lost 1, with 7 bases in between.

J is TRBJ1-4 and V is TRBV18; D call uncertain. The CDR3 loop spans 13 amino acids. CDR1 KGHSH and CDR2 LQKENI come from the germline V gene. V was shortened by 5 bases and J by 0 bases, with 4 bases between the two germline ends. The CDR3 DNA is TGTGCCAGCTCAAAGGCAACTAATGAAAAACTGTTTTTT. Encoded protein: CASSKATNEKLFF.

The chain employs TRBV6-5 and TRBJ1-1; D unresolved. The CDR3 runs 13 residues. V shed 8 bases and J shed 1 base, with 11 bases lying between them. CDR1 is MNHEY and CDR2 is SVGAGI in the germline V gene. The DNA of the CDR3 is TGTGCCAGCGGACGGGTCAAGAACACTGAAGCTTTCTTT. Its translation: CASGRVKNTEAFF.

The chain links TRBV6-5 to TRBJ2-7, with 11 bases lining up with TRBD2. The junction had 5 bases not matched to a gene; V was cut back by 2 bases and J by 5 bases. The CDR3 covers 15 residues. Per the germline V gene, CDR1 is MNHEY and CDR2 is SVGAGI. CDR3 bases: TGTGCCAGCAGTTACGTAGCGGGAGGGTTCAACGAGCAGTACTTC. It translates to CASSYVAGGFNEQYF.

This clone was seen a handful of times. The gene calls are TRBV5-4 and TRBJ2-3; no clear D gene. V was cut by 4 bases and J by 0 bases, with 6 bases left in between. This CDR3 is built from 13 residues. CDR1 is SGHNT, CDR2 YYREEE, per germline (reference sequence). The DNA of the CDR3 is TGTGCCAGCAGCAGTTATAGCACAGATACGCAGTATTTT. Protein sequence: CASSSYSTDTQYF.

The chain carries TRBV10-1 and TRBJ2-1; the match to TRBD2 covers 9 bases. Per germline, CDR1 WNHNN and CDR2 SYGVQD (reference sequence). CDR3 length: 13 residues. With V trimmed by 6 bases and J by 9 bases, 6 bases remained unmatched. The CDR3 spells CASSVAGAGEQFF. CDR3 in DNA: TGCGCCAGCAGCGTAGCGGGAGCCGGTGAGCAGTTCTTC.

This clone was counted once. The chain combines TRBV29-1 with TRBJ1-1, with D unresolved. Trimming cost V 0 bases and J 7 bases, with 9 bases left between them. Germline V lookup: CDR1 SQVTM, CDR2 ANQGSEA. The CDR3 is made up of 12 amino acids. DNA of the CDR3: TGCAGCGTTGAAGATCCCGGTAATGAAGCTTTCTTT. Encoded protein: CSVEDPGNEAFF.